The clone carrying this T cell receptor beta chain was seen at least ten times. Antigen specificity is unknown. CDR3 length: 17 amino acids. The germline gives CDR1 MNHEY, CDR2 SVGAGI. The V gene end was trimmed by 0 bases and the J gene end by 4 bases; junction bases not matched to a gene: 4. TCR beta libraries were built with iRepertoire HTBI primers and Arm-PCR of CDR3 regions. TCRdb fed the multiplex PCR reads into MiXCR, producing one record per CDR3 protein. This table has roughly 470,000 distinct CDR3 sequences, 20% appearing once. The data belong to a study of regulatory T cells in long-lasting Graves disease. For the study at large: The criterion for persistent Graves' disease was over 5 years of antithyroid drugs with positive TSH receptor antibodies. General observations from the study: A limited number of samples was an acknowledged limitation. Persistent disease samples used TRBV28, TRBJ1-2 and TRBJ2-5 preferentially.

Time point here: persistent/refractory GD, antithyroid drugs over 5 years with positive TRAb. PBMCs were the source of the RNA used for TCR sequencing. The chain combines TRBV6-5 with TRBJ2-7; the match to TRBD2 covers 15 bases. Sequencing was performed on peripheral blood mononuclear cells (PBMCs), taken when the disease was refractory, from a patient treated with antithyroid drugs. The sequence came from a female donor with Graves disease. The CDR3 loop is CASSYSGTSGRLYEQYF. The CDR3 region has the DNA TGTGCCAGCAGTTACTCGGGGACTAGCGGGAGGTTGTACGAGCAGTACTTC.